The clone carrying this TCR beta chain was counted ten times or more. RNA transcripts provided the source from which TCR beta CDR3 regions were amplified. The TCR CDR3 was amplified in a first-round RT-PCR using the HTBI primer set. TCRdb fed the multiplex PCR reads into MiXCR, producing one record per CDR3 protein. The table lists fewer than 650,000 distinct CDR3 sequences, 13% to 15% of them singletons. Not enrolled were patients with uncontrolled infection, other autoimmune disease, pregnancy or lactation. Fresh peripheral blood, approximately 10 ml, was the source of the PBMCs. The sample originates from a study of T cells in Graves' hyperthyroidism and ophthalmopathy. Across the whole study: Peripheral blood draws took place at initial diagnosis, ahead of any treatment.

Germline V gene sequence: CDR1 SEHNR, CDR2 FQNEAQ (reference sequence). The CDR3 totals 14 residues. Trimming took 6 bases from V and 2 from J; bases not matched to a gene: 6. The sequenced sample was blood. The chain links TRBV7-9 to TRBJ2-5, with 7 bases aligning to TRBD2. This receptor was taken from a young woman with Graves' ophthalmopathy. This chain's CDR3 is CASRALAIQETQYF. CDR3 nucleotides: TGTGCCAGCAGGGCACTAGCGATACAAGAGACCCAGTACTTC.